The next 5 T cell receptor beta chains were all read from a single sample in a study of response to subunit inactivated influenza vaccine. TCRdb re-called the RT-PCR reads with MiXCR, one entry per CDR3 protein. The sample has roughly 630,000 distinct CDR3 sequences, 11% to 15% seen once. The material sequenced was PBMCs from blood, taken approximately 15 days before vaccination. Every receptor here comes from a man aged 45-65 years who received an inactivated influenza vaccine.

The chain joins TRBV10-3 to TRBJ1-1; tentative D call: TRBD1 (6 bases). CDR1 is ENHRY, CDR2 SYGVKD, per germline. Trimming took off 6 bases at V and 1 base at J, with 12 bases between the two ends. The CDR3 is 14 residues long. CDR3 coding DNA: TGTGCCATCAGGGCAGGGGACTCGAACACTGAAGCTTTCTTT. It specifies CAIRAGDSNTEAFF.

This clonotype was counted ten times or more. The gene calls are TRBV29-1 and TRBJ1-5, with D perhaps matching TRBD1 (5 bases). Trimming shortened V by 3 bases and J by 3 bases, and 12 bases separated the two germline ends. This CDR3 region has 14 residues. Germline CDR1 is SQVTM and CDR2 is ANQGSEA. CDR3 region: CSVDVEGHNQPQHF. CDR3 nucleotides: TGCAGCGTTGATGTGGAGGGGCACAATCAGCCCCAGCATTTT.

Written as DNA, the CDR3 is TGTGCCAGCAGTTACTCGAGTATTAATAGGGGACGAGCGAATTCACCCCTCCACTTT. Translated, it gives CASSYSSINRGRANSPLHF. This rearrangement joins TRBV6-5 to TRBJ1-6; D perhaps matches TRBD1 (5 bases). Germline V CDR1 and CDR2: MNHEY, SVGAGI. The ends were cut back, 0 bases at V and 7 bases at J, with 22 bases in the middle. The CDR3 contains 19 residues.

The rearrangement uses TRBV3-1 and TRBJ2-7; 13 positions match TRBD2. Germline V gives CDR1 LGHDT, CDR2 YNNKEL (reference sequence). V was pared by 1 base and J by 3 bases, with 3 bases of the junction left unmatched. The CDR3 has 16 residues. The CDR3 sequence: CASSQVGLAGFYEQYF. The CDR3 DNA reads as TGTGCCAGCAGCCAAGTGGGACTAGCGGGATTCTACGAGCAGTACTTC.

The table lists this clonotype with a few counts. The V call is TRBV5-1, the J call TRBJ2-1; TRBD1 agrees at 8 bases. This CDR3 has 15 amino acids. Trimming took 0 bases from V and 4 from J; bases not matched to a gene: 3. CDR1 and CDR2 (germline): SGHRS, YFSETQ. The CDR3 DNA reads as TGCGCCAGCAGCTTGGGCGGACAGGGATACAATGAGCAGTTCTTC. This gives the protein CASSLGGQGYNEQFF.